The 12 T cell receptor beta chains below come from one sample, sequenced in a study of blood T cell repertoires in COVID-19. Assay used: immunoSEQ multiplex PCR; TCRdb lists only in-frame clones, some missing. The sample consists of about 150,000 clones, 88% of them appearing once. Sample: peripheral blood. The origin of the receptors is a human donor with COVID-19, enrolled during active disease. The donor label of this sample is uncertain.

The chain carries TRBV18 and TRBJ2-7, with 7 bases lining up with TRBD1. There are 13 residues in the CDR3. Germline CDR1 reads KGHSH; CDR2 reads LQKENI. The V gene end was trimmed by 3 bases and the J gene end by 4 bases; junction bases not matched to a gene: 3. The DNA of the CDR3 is TGTGCCAGCTCACCGCGACAGGGATACGAGCAGTACTTC. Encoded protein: CASSPRQGYEQYF.

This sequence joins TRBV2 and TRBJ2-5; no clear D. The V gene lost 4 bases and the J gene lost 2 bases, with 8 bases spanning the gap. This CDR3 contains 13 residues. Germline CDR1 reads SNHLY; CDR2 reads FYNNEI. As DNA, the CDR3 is TGTGCCAGCAGTGTAGATCTTCAAGAGACCCAGTACTTC. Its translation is CASSVDLQETQYF.

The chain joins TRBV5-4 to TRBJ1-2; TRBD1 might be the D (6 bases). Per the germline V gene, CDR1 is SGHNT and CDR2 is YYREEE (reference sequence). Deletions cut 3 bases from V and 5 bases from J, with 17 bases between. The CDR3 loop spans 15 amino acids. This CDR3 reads CASSYPPGTSYGYTF. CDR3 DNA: TGTGCCAGCAGCTACCCCCCTGGGACATCTTATGGCTACACCTTC.

The DNA of the CDR3 is TGCGCCAGCAGCCAAGTTAAGGGGACAGGGAGCAATCAGCCCCAGCATTTT. It translates to CASSQVKGTGSNQPQHF. The rearrangement joins TRBV4-1 to TRBJ1-5, with TRBD1 matching over 9 bases. J gave up 1 base and V 1 base, and 5 bases lay outside the gene matches. This CDR3 contains 17 residues. Germline V CDR1 and CDR2: MGHRA, YSYEKL.

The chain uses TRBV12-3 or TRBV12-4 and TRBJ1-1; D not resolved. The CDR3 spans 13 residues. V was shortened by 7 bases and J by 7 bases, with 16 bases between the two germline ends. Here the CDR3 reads CASTAPGGHEAFF. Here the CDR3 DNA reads TGTGCCAGCACCGCCCCGGGAGGGCATGAAGCTTTCTTT.

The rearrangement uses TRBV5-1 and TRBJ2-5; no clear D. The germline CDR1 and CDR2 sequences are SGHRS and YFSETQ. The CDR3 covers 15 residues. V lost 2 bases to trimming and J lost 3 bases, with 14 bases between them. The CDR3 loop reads CASSFDSGAEETQYF. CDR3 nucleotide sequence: TGCGCCAGCAGCTTTGACTCGGGTGCAGAAGAGACCCAGTACTTC.

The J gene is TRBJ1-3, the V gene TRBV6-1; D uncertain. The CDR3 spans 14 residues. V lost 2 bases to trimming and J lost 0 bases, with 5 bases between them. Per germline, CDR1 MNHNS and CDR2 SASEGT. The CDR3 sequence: CASSEQISGNTIYF. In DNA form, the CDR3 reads TGTGCCAGCAGTGAACAGATCTCTGGAAACACCATATATTTT.

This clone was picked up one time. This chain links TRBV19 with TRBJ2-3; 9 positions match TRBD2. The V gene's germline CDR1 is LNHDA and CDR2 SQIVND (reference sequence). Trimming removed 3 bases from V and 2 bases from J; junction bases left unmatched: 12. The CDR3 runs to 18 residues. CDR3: CASSIGHQRGAVTDTQYF. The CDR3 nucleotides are TGTGCCAGTAGTATCGGTCACCAGCGGGGGGCGGTCACAGATACGCAGTATTTT.

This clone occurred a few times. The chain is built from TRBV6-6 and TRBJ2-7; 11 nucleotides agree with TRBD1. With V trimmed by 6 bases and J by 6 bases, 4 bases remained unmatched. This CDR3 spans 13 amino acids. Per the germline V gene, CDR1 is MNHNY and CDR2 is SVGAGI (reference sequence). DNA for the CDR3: TGTGCCAGCAGCCCGGGACAGGGGGTCGAGCAGTACTTC. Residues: CASSPGQGVEQYF.

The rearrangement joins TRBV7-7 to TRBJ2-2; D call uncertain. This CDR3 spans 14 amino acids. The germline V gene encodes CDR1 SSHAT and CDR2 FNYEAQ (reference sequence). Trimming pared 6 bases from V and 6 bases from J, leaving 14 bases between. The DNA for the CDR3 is TGTGCCAGCAGACTCGACCCCGCGGCCGGGGAGCTGTTTTTT. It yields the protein CASRLDPAAGELFF.

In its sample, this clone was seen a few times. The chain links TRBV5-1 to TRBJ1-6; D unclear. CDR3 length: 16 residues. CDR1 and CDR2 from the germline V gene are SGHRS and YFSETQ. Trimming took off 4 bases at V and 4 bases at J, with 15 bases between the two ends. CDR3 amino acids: CASSPQQYNYNSPLHF. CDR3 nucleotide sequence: TGCGCCAGCAGCCCGCAACAGTACAATTATAATTCACCCCTCCACTTT. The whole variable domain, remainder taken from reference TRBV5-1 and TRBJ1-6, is KAGVTQTPRYLIKTRGQQVTLSCSPISGHRSVSWYQQTPGQGLQFLFEYFSETQRNKGNFPGRFSGRQFSNSRSEMNVSTLELGDSALYLCASSPQQYNYNSPLHFGNGTRLTVT.

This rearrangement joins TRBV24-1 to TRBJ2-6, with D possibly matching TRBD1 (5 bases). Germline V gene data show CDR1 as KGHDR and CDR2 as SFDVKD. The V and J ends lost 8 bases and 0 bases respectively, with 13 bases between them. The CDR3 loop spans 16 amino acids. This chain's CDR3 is CATKGAAYSGANVLTF. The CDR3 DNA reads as TGTGCCACCAAAGGGGCGGCCTACTCTGGGGCCAACGTCCTGACTTTC.